The 14 T cell receptor beta chains below all came from one sample that was sequenced in a study of blood T cells in healthy people across ages. Combining a sample-barcoded 5' primer with a J-beta primer mix, a second PCR ran for about 7 to 12 cycles. In TCRdb, the 5' RACE reads were re-called with MiXCR into one record per CDR3 protein. The sample lists some 1.6 million distinct CDR3 sequences, roughly 32% occurring once. Sample: blood. These receptors were obtained from a young woman in good health.

J is TRBJ2-7 and V is TRBV28; D is ambiguous. Germline V CDR1 and CDR2: MDHEN, SYDVKM. This CDR3 is built from 14 residues. Trimming removed 3 bases at V and 1 base at J, with 10 bases between. Here the CDR3 reads CASSFSWASYEQYF. CDR3 in DNA: TGTGCCAGCAGTTTCAGCTGGGCTTCCTACGAGCAGTACTTC. Supplemented by reference TRBV28 and TRBJ2-7, the full variable domain reads DVKVTQSSRYLVKRTGEKVFLECVQDMDHENMFWYRQDPGLGLRLIYFSYDVKMKEKGDIPEGYSVSREKKERFSLILESASTNQTSMYLCASSFSWASYEQYFGPGTRLTVT.

The chain combines TRBV15 with TRBJ2-7, with D unclear. Germline CDR1 and CDR2: LNHNV and YYDKDF (reference sequence). This CDR3 is 11 amino acids long. With 9 bases removed from V and 4 bases from J, the gap between germline ends came to 10 bases. Here the CDR3 reads CATGYGYEQYF. The CDR3 DNA sequence: TGTGCCACTGGATATGGGTACGAGCAGTACTTC.

The chain carries TRBV5-1 and TRBJ2-2; D is unresolved. V was clipped by 4 bases and J by 0 bases, with 13 bases between them. In germline, CDR1 is SGHRS, CDR2 YFSETQ. This CDR3 is built from 16 residues. The CDR3 sequence is CASSPTVLANTGELFF. The CDR3 DNA sequence: TGCGCCAGCAGCCCCACCGTCCTAGCGAACACCGGGGAGCTGTTTTTT. Drawing the rest from reference TRBV5-1 and TRBJ2-2, the complete variable domain is KAGVTQTPRYLIKTRGQQVTLSCSPISGHRSVSWYQQTPGQGLQFLFEYFSETQRNKGNFPGRFSGRQFSNSRSEMNVSTLELGDSALYLCASSPTVLANTGELFFGEGSRLTVL.

The chain uses TRBV28 and TRBJ2-7; D is unclear. The CDR3 spans 15 residues. V was cut by 6 bases and J by 2 bases, with 17 bases left in between. Per the germline V gene, CDR1 is MDHEN and CDR2 is SYDVKM. CDR3 sequence: CASSFTAPLAYEQYF. As DNA, the CDR3 is TGTGCCAGCAGCTTCACCGCCCCCCTCGCCTACGAGCAGTACTTC.

This clonotype showed up just a few times. This chain connects TRBV7-9 to TRBJ1-2, with a weak D call TRBD1 (6 bases). V was cut by 5 bases and J by 7 bases, with 29 bases left in between. The CDR3 consists of 18 residues. Germline assignment: CDR1 SEHNR and CDR2 FQNEAQ (reference sequence). The CDR3 DNA is TGTGCCAGCAGCCTATCCGTACGCCTTAGTGGGGGGCCTTCTGGCTACACCTTC. It translates to CASSLSVRLSGGPSGYTF.

The genes are TRBV6-1 and TRBJ2-7; a possible D gene is TRBD1 (5 bases). Germline V lookup: CDR1 MNHNS, CDR2 SASEGT. Trimming removed 6 bases at V and 0 bases at J, with 12 bases between. The CDR3 length is 14 residues. The CDR3 bases are TGTGCCAGCAGGGGCGGACATAGCTCCTACGAGCAGTACTTC. This codes for CASRGGHSSYEQYF.

In its sample, this clonotype was seen once. V is TRBV7-8 and J is TRBJ2-2; weak D call: TRBD1 (6 bases). Per the germline V gene, CDR1 is SGHVS and CDR2 is FQNEAQ. This CDR3 is built from 16 residues. V was clipped by 5 bases and J by 0 bases, with 13 bases between them. The CDR3 region has the DNA TGTGCCAGCAGCCGTAGACAGGCCGCGAACACCGGGGAGCTGTTTTTT. This sequence encodes CASSRRQAANTGELFF.

The chain employs TRBV6-6 and TRBJ2-7, with D perhaps being TRBD1 or TRBD2 (5 bases each). The J call is in doubt because the DNA end fits TRBJ2-5 better. CDR1 is MNHNY and CDR2 is SVGAGI in the germline V gene (reference sequence). The length of the CDR3 is 17 residues. CDR3 sequence (DNA): TGTGCCAGCAGTTACTCCTCGCTCGTGAAGGGACGGGAGACCCAGTACTTC. Translated, it gives CASSYSSLVKGRETQYF.

This clonotype was found a few times. V usage is TRBV4-1 and J usage is TRBJ1-5, with a tentative D call TRBD1 (6 bases). From germline, CDR1 is MGHRA and CDR2 YSYEKL. The CDR3 totals 19 residues. V shed 3 bases and J shed 0 bases, with 21 bases lying between them. The CDR3, as DNA: TGCGCCAGCAGCCATCGGGGCAGGGGAGGAAGTTCTAGCAATCAGCCCCAGCATTTT. This gives the protein CASSHRGRGGSSSNQPQHF.

The DNA of the CDR3 is TGCAGTGCTCCAAAGAGCGGACAGGGGGCGCGTAATGAGCAGTTCTTC. Translation: CSAPKSGQGARNEQFF. The gene calls are TRBV20-1 and TRBJ2-1, with 11 bases fitting TRBD1. Per the germline V gene, CDR1 is DFQATT and CDR2 is SNEGSKA (reference sequence). With 5 bases clipped from V and 7 bases from J, the junction kept 13 bases outside the gene matches. This CDR3 is 16 amino acids long.

The genes are TRBV29-1 and TRBJ1-1; D possibly corresponds to TRBD1 (5 bases). The germline V and J ends were trimmed by 4 bases and 1 base, with 10 bases remaining between them. The CDR3 consists of 13 residues. CDR1 and CDR2 (germline): SQVTM, ANQGSEA. Here the CDR3 DNA reads TGCAGCGTTGCGGGACGGGCGAACACTGAAGCTTTCTTT. This sequence encodes CSVAGRANTEAFF.

In its sample, this clonotype was seen a few times. This rearrangement joins TRBV20-1 to TRBJ2-7; D is perhaps TRBD1 or TRBD2 (5 bases each). V gave up 1 base and J gave up 5 bases, with 15 bases separating them. There are 14 residues in the CDR3. Germline values: CDR1 DFQATT, CDR2 SNEGSKA (reference sequence). The CDR3 region has the DNA TGCAGTGCTAGAGGGGCCTTGTGGGGGAACGAGCAGTACTTC. This sequence encodes CSARGALWGNEQYF.

This clonotype was counted only a few times. The genes are TRBV18 and TRBJ2-5, with D maybe TRBD1 (5 bases). V was trimmed by 5 bases and J by 4 bases, leaving 23 bases between them. Germline loops: CDR1 KGHSH, CDR2 LQKENI. The CDR3 is 17 amino acids. The CDR3 reads CASSTTPGFASRETQYF. The CDR3 DNA sequence: TGTGCCAGCTCAACAACTCCAGGGTTCGCTTCTCGAGAGACCCAGTACTTC.

The rearrangement uses TRBV18 and TRBJ1-4, with D unresolved. This CDR3 comprises 14 residues. The V gene lost 3 bases and the J gene lost 5 bases, with 10 bases spanning the gap. CDR1 and CDR2 from the germline V gene are KGHSH and LQKENI. The CDR3 bases are TGTGCCAGCTCACCGGGCCTTGGAAATGAAAAACTGTTTTTT. This gives the protein CASSPGLGNEKLFF.